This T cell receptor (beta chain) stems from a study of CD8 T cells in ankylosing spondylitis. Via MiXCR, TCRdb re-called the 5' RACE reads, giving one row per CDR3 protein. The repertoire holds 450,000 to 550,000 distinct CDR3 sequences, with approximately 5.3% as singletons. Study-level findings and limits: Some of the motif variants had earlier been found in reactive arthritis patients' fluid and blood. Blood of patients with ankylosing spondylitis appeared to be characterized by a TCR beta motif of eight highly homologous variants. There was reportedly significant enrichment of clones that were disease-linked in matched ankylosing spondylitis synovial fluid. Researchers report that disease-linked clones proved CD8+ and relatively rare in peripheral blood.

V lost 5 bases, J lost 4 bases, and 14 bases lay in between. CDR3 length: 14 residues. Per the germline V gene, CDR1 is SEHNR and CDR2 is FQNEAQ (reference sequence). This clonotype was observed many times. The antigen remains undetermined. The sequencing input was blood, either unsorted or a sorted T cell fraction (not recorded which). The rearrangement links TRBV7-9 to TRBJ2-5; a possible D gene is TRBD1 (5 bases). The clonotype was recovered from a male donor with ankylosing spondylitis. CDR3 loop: CASSATGIPETQYF. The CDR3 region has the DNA TGTGCCAGCAGCGCAACAGGTATCCCAGAGACCCAGTACTTC.